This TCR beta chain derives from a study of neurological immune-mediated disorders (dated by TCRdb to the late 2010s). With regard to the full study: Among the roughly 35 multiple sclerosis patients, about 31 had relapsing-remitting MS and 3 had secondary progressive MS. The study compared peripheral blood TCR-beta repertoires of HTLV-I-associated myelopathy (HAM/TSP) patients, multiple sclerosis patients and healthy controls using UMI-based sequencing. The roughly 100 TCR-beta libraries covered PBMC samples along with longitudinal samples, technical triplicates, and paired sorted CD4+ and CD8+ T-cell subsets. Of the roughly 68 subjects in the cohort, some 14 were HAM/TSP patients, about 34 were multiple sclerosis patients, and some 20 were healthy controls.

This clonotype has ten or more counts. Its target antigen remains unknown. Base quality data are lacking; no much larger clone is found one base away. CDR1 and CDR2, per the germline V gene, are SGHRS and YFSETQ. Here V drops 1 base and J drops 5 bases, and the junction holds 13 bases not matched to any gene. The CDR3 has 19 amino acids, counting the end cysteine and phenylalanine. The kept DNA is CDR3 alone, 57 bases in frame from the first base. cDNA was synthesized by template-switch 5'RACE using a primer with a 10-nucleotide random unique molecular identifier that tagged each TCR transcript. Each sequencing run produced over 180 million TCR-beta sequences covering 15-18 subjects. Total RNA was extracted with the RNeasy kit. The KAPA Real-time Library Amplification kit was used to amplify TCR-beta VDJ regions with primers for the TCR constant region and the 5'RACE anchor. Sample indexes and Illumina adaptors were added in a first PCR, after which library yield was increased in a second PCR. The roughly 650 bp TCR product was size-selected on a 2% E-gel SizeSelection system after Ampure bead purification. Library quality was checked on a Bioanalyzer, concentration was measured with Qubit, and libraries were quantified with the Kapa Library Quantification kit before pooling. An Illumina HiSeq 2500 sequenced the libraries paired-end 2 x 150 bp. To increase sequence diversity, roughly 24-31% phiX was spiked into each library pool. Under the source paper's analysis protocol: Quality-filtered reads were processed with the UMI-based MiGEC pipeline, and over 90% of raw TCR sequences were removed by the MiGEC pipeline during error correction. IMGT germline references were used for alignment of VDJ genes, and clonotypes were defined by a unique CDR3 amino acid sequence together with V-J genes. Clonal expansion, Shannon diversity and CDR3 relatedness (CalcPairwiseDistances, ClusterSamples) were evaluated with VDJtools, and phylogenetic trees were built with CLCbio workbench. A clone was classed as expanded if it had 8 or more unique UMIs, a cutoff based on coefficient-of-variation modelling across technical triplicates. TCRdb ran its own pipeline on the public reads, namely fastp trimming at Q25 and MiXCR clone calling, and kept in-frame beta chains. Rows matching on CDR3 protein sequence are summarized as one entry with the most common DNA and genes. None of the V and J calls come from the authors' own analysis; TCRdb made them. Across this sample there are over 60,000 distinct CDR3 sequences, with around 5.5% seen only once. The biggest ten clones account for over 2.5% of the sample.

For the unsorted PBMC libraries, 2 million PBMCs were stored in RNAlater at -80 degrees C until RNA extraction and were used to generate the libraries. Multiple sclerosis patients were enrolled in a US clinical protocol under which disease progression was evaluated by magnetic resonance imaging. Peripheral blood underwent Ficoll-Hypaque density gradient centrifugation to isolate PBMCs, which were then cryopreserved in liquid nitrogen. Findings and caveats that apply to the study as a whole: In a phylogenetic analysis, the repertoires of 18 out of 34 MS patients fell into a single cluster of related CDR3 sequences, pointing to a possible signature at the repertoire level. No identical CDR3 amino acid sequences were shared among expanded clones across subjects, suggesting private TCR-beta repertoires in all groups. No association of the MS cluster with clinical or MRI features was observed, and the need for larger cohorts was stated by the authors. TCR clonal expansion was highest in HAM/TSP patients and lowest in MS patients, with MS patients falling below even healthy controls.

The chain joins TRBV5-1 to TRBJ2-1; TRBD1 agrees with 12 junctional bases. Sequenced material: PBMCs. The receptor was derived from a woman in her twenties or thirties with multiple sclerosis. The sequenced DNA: TGCGCCAGCAGCTTGCAGGGACAGGGGGCCCTAAGGCAGAACAATGAGCAGTTCTTC. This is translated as CASSLQGQGALRQNNEQFF.